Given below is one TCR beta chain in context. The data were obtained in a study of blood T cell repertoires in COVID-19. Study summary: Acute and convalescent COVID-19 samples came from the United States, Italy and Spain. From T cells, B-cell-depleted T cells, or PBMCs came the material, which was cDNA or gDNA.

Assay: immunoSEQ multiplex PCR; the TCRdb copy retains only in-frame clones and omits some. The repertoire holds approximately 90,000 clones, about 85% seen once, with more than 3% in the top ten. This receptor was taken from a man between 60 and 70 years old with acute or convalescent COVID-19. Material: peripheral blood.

The CDR3 loop reads CSASLQNYGYTF. The DNA for the CDR3 is TGCAGTGCTAGTTTACAGAACTATGGCTACACCTTC. V and J are TRBV20-1 and TRBJ1-2, with unresolved D. The CDR3 length is 12 residues. Germline V gives CDR1 DFQATT, CDR2 SNEGSKA (reference sequence). The V and J ends lost 3 bases and 2 bases respectively, with 7 bases between them.